This TCR beta chain was sequenced in a study of blood T cell repertoires in COVID-19. Study in general: Samples representing acute and convalescent COVID-19 were sourced from the United States, Italy and Spain. Sources were T cells, B-cell-depleted T cells, or PBMCs; the material itself was cDNA or gDNA.

In the authors' workflow: Scientists estimated how many nucleated cells there were by amplifying reference gene primers. Clones were sequenced by immunoSEQ multiplex PCR, and TCRdb holds only the in-frame ones, with some missing. The V and J calls and clone size were taken over from that table, and D and trimming were inferred from the DNA. The table has almost 80,000 clones, roughly four fifths seen once; the top ten hold 35% to 40%. V was clipped by 10 bases and J by 6 bases, with 21 bases between them. This CDR3 is built from 15 residues. Germline CDR1 is LNHDA and CDR2 is SQIVND (reference sequence).

What was sequenced was peripheral blood. V usage is TRBV19 and J usage is TRBJ2-2, with D possibly being TRBD2 (6 bases). The receptor was derived from a woman aged 70-85 years with acute or convalescent COVID-19. The CDR3 sequence: CATEAETSYPGELFF. For the CDR3, the DNA is TGTGCCACCGAAGCCGAGACTAGTTATCCCGGGGAGCTGTTTTTT. Filled out from reference TRBV19 and TRBJ2-2, the complete variable domain reads DGGITQSPKYLFRKEGQNVTLSCEQNLNHDAMYWYRQDPGQGLRLIYYSQIVNDFQKGDIAEGYSVSREKKESFPLTVTSAQKNPTAFYLCATEAETSYPGELFFGEGSRLTVL.